The following is a TCR beta chain sequence with its context. What it recognizes is unknown. With 5 bases removed from V and 2 bases from J, the gap between germline ends came to 4 bases. In germline, CDR1 is SEHNR, CDR2 FQNEAQ (reference sequence). The CDR3 is made up of 12 amino acids. The sample belongs to a study of CD8 T cells in ankylosing spondylitis. Findings of the study overall: There was a TCR beta motif, made of 7 to 9 highly homologous variants, that appeared characteristic of ankylosing spondylitis blood.

TCRdb called the 5' RACE reads again in MiXCR, with one record for every CDR3 protein. The sample lists about 390,000 distinct CDR3 sequences, 20% to 25% seen once, with about a sixth in the top ten. The rearrangement links TRBV7-9 to TRBJ1-3; the D is unclear. What was sequenced was blood, either unsorted or a sorted T cell fraction (not recorded which). The TCR originated in a male donor with ankylosing spondylitis. This CDR3 reads CASSRPGNTIYF. Written as DNA, the CDR3 is TGTGCCAGCAGCCGACCTGGAAACACCATATATTTT.